The present TCR beta chain was sequenced within a study of T cell responses to AZD1222 COVID-19 vaccine. The CDR3 is 18 residues long. V shed 4 bases and J shed 0 bases, with 23 bases lying between them. CDR1 is SGHDT and CDR2 is YYEEEE in the germline V gene. The data were produced by immunoSEQ multiplex PCR, yet TCRdb's version contains in-frame clones alone and is incomplete. The table lists about 86,000 clones, approximately 90% of them singletons. Concerning this clone itself: Its antigen is still unknown.

Second-dose groups at about 4 or about 12 weeks were pooled. The study, taken as a whole, reports: Mapped onto spike, vaccine-associated CD4 TCRs spanned it and were dominant at 160-218 and 743-854.

This clonotype was obtained from an adult who received the AZD1222 COVID-19 vaccine. The chain carries TRBV5-6 and TRBJ2-7; D unresolved. Source: peripheral blood, taken 28 days after the second AZD1222 dose. CDR3 bases: TGTGCCAGCAGCCGCCCGGGTCCCCTTTTCCCCGCCTCCTACGAGCAGTACGTC. This codes for CASSRPGPLFPASYEQYV.